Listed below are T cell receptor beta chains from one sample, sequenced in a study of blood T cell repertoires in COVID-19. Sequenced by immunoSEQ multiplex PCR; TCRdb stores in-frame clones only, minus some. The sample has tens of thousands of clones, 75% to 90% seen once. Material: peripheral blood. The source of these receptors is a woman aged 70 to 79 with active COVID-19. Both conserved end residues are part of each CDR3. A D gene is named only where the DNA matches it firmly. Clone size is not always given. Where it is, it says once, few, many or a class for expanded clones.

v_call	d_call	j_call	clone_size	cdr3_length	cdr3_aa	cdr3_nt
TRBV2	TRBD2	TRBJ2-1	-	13	CATRVSREDEQFF	TGTGCCACCAGAGTCTCGCGGGAGGATGAGCAGTTCTTC
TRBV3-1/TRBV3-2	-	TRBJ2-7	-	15	CASSQGGGTLHEQYF	TGTGCCAGCAGCCAAGGGGGCGGGACTCTCCACGAGCAGTACTTC
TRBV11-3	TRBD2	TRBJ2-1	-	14	CASSLGGSTDEQFF	TGTGCCAGCAGCTTGGGCGGGAGCACGGATGAGCAGTTCTTC
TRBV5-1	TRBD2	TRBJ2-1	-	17	CASSLLPSAGVGNEQFF	TGCGCCAGCAGCTTGCTCCCCTCGGCGGGAGTGGGAAATGAGCAGTTCTTC
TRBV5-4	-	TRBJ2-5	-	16	CASSRGGGWGQETQYF	TGTGCCAGCAGCCGAGGCGGGGGCTGGGGGCAAGAGACCCAGTACTTC
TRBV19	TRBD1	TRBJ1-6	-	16	CASSDRGRGFNSPLHF	TGTGCCAGTAGCGACAGGGGGAGAGGCTTCAATTCACCCCTCCACTTT
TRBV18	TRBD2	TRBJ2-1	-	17	CASSPPRTSGMYNEQFF	TGTGCCAGCTCACCCCCCCGGACTAGCGGGATGTACAATGAGCAGTTCTTC
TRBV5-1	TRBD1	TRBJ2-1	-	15	CASSLEGTVVHEQFF	TGCGCCAGCAGCTTGGAAGGGACAGTCGTACATGAGCAGTTCTTC
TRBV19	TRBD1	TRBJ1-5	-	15	CASTPYGQGNQPQHF	TGTGCCAGTACCCCCTACGGACAGGGCAATCAGCCCCAGCATTTT
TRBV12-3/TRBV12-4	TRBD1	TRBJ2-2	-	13	CASSFGTAGELFF	TGTGCCAGCAGTTTCGGGACAGCCGGGGAGCTGTTTTTT
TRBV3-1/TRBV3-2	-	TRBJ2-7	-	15	CASSPVTGSGYEQYF	TGTGCCAGCAGCCCAGTTACCGGGAGCGGTTACGAGCAGTACTTC
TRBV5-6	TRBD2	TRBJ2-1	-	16	CASSPWGGWLQNEQFF	TGTGCCAGCAGCCCCTGGGGGGGATGGCTACAGAATGAGCAGTTCTTC
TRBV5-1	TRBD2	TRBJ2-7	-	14	CASRLSGSSYEQYF	TGCGCCAGCAGGCTTAGCGGGAGTTCCTACGAGCAGTACTTC
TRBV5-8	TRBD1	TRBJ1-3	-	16	CASSLRDRGPGNTIYF	TGTGCCAGCAGCCTCAGGGACAGGGGGCCTGGAAACACCATATATTTT
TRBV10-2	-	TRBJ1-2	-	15	CASSDPTPANYGYTF	TGCGCCAGCAGTGATCCAACACCTGCTAACTATGGCTACACCTTC
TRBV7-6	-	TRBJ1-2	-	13	CASSLGGDHGYTF	TGTGCCAGCAGCTTAGGGGGAGACCATGGCTACACCTTC
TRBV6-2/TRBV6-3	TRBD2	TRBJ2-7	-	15	CASSYIAGGSYEQYF	TGTGCCAGCAGTTACATAGCGGGAGGTTCCTACGAGCAGTACTTC
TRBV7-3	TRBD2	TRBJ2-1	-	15	CASSLLAGIPNEQFF	TGTGCCAGCAGCTTACTAGCGGGAATCCCCAATGAGCAGTTCTTC
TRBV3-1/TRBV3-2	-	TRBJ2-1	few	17	CASSQDRKRSFNNEQFF	TGTGCCAGCAGCCAAGATCGAAAGCGGAGCTTCAACAATGAGCAGTTCTTC
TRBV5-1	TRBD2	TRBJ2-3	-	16	CASSPHPGGRTDTQYF	TGCGCCAGCAGCCCTCACCCGGGAGGCCGCACAGATACGCAGTATTTT
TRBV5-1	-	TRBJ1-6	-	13	CASSQGLGSPLHF	TGCGCCAGCAGCCAAGGACTAGGTTCACCCCTCCACTTT
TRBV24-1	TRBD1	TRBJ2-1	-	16	CATSDLKGGGYNEQFF	TGTGCCACCAGTGATTTGAAAGGGGGCGGCTACAATGAGCAGTTCTTC
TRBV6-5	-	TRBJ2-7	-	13	CASRGGDRDEQYF	TGTGCCAGCCGGGGGGGAGACAGGGACGAGCAGTACTTC
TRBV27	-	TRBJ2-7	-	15	CASSLYRDSPYEQYF	TGTGCCAGCAGTTTATACCGGGACTCTCCCTACGAGCAGTACTTC
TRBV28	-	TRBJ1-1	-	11	CASSYRTEAFF	TGTGCCAGCAGTTATCGGACTGAAGCTTTCTTT
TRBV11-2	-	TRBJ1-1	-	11	CASSLGHEAFF	TGTGCCAGCAGCTTAGGTCATGAAGCTTTCTTT
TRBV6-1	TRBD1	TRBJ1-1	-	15	CASSESDRGNTEAFF	TGTGCCAGCAGTGAGTCGGACAGGGGAAACACTGAAGCTTTCTTT
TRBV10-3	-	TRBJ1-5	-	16	CAISETDFYSNQPQHF	TGTGCCATCAGTGAGACTGACTTCTATAGCAATCAGCCCCAGCATTTT
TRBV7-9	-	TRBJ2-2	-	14	CASSLLPLTGELFF	TGTGCCAGCAGCTTACTCCCTCTCACCGGGGAGCTGTTTTTT
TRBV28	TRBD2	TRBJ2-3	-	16	CASSIGTSGRPPAQYF	TGTGCCAGCAGTATCGGGACTAGCGGGCGACCCCCCGCGCAGTATTTT
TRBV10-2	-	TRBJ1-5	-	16	CATSLSRGDVNQPQHF	TGCGCCACCTCACTTTCCCGGGGGGACGTGAATCAGCCCCAGCATTTT
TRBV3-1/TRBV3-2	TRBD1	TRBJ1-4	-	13	CASSLGTEEKLFF	TGTGCCAGCAGCCTCGGGACAGAGGAAAAACTGTTTTTT
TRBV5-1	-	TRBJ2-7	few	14	CASSLVGGSYEQYF	TGCGCCAGCAGCTTGGTTGGGGGGTCCTACGAGCAGTACTTC
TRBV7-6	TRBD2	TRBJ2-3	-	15	CASSLFAGDPDTQYF	TGTGCCAGCAGCTTATTTGCGGGGGACCCGGATACGCAGTATTTT
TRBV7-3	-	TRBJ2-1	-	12	CASSLGDNEQFF	TGTGCCAGCAGCTTAGGAGACAATGAGCAGTTCTTC
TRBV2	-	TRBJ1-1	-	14	CASRADGKNTEAFF	TGTGCCAGCAGGGCCGACGGGAAGAACACTGAAGCTTTCTTT
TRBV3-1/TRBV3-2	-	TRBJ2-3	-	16	CASSQNRVHRTDTQYF	TGTGCCAGCAGCCAAAACAGGGTACATCGCACAGATACGCAGTATTTT
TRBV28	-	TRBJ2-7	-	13	CASIARLSYEQYF	TGTGCCAGCATAGCTCGGTTATCCTACGAGCAGTACTTC